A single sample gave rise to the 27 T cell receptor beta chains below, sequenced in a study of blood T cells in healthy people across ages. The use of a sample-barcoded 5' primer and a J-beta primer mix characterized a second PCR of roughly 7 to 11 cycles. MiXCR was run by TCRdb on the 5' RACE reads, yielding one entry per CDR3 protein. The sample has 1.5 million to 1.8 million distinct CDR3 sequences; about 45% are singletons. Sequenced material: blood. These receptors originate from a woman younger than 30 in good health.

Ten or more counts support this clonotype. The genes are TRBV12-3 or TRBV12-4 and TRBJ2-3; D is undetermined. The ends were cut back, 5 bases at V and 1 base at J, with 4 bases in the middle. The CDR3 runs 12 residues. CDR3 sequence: CASSKRTDTQYF. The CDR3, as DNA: TGTGCCAGCAGTAAACGCACAGATACGCAGTATTTT.

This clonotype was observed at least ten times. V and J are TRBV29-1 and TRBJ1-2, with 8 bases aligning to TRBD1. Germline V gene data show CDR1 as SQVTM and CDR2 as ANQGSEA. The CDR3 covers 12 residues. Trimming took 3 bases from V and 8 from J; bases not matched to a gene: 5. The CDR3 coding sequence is TGCAGCGTTGACCAGGACAGGGCCGGCTACACCTTC. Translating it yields CSVDQDRAGYTF.

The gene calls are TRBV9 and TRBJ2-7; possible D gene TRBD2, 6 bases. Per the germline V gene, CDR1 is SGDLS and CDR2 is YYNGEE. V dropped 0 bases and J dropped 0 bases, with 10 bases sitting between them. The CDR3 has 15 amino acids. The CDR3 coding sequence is TGTGCCAGCAGCGTAGTCCCCGGGAGCTCCTACGAGCAGTACTTC. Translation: CASSVVPGSSYEQYF.

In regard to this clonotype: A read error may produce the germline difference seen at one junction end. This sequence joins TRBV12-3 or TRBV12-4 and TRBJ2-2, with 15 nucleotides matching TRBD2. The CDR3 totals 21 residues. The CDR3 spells CASSLDPGLAGGQYHTRELFF. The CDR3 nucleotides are TGTGCCAGCAGTTTAGACCCGGGACTAGCGGGGGGTCAATACCACACCAGGGAGCTGTTTTTT.

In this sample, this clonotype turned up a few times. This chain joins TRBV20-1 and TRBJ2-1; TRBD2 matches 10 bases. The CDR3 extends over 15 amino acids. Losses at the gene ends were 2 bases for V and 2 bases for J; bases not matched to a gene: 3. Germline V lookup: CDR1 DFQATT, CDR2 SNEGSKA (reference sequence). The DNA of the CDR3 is TGCAGTGCTAGACTAGCGGGGGACGCCTACAATGAGCAGTTCTTC. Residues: CSARLAGDAYNEQFF.

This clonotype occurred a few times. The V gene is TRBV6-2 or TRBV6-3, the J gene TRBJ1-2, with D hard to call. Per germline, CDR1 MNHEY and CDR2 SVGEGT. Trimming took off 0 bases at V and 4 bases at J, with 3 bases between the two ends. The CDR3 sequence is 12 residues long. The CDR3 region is CASSYSTYGYTF. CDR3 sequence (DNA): TGTGCCAGCAGTTACTCCACCTATGGCTACACCTTC.

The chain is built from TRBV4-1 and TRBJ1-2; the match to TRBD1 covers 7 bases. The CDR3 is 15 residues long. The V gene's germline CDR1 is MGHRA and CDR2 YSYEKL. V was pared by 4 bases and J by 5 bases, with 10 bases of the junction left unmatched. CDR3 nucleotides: TGCGCCAGCAGCCGCATAGGGGGCGGAAATTATGGCTACACCTTC. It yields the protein CASSRIGGGNYGYTF.

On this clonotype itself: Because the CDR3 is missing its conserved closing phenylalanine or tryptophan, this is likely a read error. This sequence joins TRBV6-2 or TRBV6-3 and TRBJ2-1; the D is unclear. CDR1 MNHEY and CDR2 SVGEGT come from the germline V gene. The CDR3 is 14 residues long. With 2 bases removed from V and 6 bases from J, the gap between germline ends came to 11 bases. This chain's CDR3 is CASSYGNPTNEQFL. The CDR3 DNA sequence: TGTGCCAGCAGTTACGGAAATCCTACCAATGAGCAGTTCTTA.

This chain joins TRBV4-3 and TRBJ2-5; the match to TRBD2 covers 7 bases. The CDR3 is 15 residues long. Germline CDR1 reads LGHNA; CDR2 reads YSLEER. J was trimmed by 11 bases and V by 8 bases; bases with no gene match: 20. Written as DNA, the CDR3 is TGCGCCAGCTCCACGGGTCTAGCGGTCTACAATGAGCAGTACTTC. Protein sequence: CASSTGLAVYNEQYF.

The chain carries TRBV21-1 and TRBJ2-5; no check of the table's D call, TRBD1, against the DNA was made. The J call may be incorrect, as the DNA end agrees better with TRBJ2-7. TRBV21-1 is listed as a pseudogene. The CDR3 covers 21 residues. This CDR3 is CASSKLLGGRGGKKVAYEQYF. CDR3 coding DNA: TGTGCCAGCAGCAAATTATTAGGGGGCAGGGGTGGAAAGAAGGTGGCCTACGAGCAGTACTTC.

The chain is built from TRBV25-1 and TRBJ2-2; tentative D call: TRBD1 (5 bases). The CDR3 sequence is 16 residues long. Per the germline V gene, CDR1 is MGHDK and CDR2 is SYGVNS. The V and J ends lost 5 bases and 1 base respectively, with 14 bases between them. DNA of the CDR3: TGTGCCAGCAGTCCCTCAGGGATAGGGAACACCGGGGAGCTGTTTTTT. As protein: CASSPSGIGNTGELFF.

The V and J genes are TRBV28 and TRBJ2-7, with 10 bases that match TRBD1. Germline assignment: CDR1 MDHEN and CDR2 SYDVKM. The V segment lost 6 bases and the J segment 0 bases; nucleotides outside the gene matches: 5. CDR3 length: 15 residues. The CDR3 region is CASSRGQGDSYEQYF. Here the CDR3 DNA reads TGTGCCAGCAGCCGTGGACAGGGGGACTCCTACGAGCAGTACTTC.

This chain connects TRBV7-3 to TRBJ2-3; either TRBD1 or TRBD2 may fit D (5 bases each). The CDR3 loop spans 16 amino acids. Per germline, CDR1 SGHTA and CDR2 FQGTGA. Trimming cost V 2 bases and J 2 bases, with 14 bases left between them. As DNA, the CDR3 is TGTGCCAGCAGCTTATTTGGGGGAACCCCCACAGATACGCAGTATTTT. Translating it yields CASSLFGGTPTDTQYF.

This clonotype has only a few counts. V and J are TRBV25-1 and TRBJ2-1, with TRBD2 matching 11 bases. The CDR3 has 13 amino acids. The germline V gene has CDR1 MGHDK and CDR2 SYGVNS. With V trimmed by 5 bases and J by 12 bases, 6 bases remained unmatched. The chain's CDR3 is CASSPTSGRRQFF. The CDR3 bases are TGTGCCAGCAGTCCCACTAGCGGGAGAAGGCAGTTCTTC.

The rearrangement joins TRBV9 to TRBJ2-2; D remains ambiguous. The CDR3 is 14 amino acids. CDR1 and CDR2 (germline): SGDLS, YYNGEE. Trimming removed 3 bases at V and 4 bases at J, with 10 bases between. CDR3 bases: TGTGCCAGCAGCGGTGACTCGAGCACCGGGGAGCTGTTTTTT. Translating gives CASSGDSSTGELFF.

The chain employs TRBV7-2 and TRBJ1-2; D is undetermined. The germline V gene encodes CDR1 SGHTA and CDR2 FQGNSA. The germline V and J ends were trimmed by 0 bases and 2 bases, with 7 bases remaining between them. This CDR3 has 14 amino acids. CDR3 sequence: CASSLAPENYGYTF. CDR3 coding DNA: TGTGCCAGCAGCTTAGCACCCGAGAACTATGGCTACACCTTC. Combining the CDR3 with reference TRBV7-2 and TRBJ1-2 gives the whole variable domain GAGVSQSPSNKVTEKGKDVELRCDPISGHTALYWYRQSLGQGLEFLIYFQGNSAPDKSGLPSDRFSAERTGGSVSTLTIQRTQQEDSAVYLCASSLAPENYGYTFGSGTRLTVV.

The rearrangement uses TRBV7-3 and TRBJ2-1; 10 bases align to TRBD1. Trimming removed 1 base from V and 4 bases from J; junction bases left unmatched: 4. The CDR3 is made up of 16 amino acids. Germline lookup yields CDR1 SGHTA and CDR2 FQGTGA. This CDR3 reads CASSLNGQGDYNEQFF. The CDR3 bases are TGTGCCAGCAGCTTAAATGGACAGGGGGATTACAATGAGCAGTTCTTC.

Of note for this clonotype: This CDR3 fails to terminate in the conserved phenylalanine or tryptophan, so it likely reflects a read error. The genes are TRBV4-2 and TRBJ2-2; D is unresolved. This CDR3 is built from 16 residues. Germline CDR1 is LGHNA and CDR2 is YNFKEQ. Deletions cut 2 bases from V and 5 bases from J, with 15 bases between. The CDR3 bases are TGTGCCAGCAGCCAACCCCGGGTAAGAGCAACCGGGGAGCTGTTTGTT. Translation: CASSQPRVRATGELFV.

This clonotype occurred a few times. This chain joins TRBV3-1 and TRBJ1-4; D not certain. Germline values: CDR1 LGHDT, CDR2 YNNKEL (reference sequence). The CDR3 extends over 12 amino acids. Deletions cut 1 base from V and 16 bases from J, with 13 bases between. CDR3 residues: CASSQGASRAFF. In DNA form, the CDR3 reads TGTGCCAGCAGCCAAGGGGCATCACGAGCGTTTTTT.

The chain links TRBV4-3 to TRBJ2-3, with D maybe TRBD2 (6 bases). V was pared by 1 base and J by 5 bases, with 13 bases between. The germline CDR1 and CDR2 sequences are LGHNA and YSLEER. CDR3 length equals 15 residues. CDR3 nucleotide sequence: TGCGCCAGCAGCCAAGTGGGGGGTGAAGAAGATACGCAGTATTTT. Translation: CASSQVGGEEDTQYF.

DNA of the CDR3: TGTGCCAGCAGTTTGGTTGCGGGATGGACAGATACGCAGTATTTT. This codes for CASSLVAGWTDTQYF. The chain carries TRBV12-3 or TRBV12-4 and TRBJ2-3; possible D gene TRBD2, 6 bases. The V and J ends lost 3 bases and 3 bases respectively, with 13 bases between them. The CDR3 extends over 15 amino acids.

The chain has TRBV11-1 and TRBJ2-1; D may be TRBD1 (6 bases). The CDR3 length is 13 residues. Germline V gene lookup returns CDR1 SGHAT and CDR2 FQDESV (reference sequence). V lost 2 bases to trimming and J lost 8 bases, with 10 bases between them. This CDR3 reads CASSLIRGDEQFF. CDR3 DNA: TGTGCCAGCAGCTTAATCAGGGGCGATGAGCAGTTCTTC.

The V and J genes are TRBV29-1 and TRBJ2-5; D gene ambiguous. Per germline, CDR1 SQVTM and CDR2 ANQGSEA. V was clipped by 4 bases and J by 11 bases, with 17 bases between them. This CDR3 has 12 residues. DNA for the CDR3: TGCAGCGTTGCGAGGCAGGCCAATGAGCAGTACTTC. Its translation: CSVARQANEQYF.

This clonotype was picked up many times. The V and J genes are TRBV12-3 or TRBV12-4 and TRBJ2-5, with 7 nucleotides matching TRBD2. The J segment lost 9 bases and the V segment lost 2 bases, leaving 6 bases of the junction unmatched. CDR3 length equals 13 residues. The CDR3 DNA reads TGTGCCAGCAGTTTAAACCGGGCGGGAGCCCAGTACTTC. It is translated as CASSLNRAGAQYF.

This CDR3 reads CASSPRQGIEPQHF. CDR3 DNA sequence: TGTGCCAGCAGTCCGCGACAGGGGATTGAGCCCCAGCATTTT. The J gene is TRBJ1-5, the V gene TRBV27; 8 positions match TRBD1. The CDR3 totals 14 residues. The V gene end was trimmed by 5 bases and the J gene end by 8 bases; junction bases not matched to a gene: 8. Germline assignment: CDR1 MNHEY and CDR2 SMNVEV (reference sequence).

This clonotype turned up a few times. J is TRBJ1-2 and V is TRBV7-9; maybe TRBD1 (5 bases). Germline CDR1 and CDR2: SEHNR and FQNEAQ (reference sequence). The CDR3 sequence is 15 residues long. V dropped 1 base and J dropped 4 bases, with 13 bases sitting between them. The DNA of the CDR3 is TGTGCCAGCAGCTTAGGCGGGACGGGCCTCTATGGCTACACCTTC. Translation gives CASSLGGTGLYGYTF.

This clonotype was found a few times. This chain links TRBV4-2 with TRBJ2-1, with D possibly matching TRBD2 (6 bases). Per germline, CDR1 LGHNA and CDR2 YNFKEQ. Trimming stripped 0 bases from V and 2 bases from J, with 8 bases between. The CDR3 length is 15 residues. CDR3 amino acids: CASSQDRRAYNEQFF. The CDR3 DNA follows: TGTGCCAGCAGCCAAGACAGGAGGGCCTACAATGAGCAGTTCTTC.